A single sample is the source of the 27 T cell receptor beta chains below, sequenced in a study of T cells after yellow fever vaccination. TCRdb itself ran the 5' RACE reads through MiXCR, one entry per CDR3 protein. The repertoire has 300,000 or so distinct CDR3 sequences, 7% to 10% of them found once; the top ten carry roughly 18%. Sequences were derived from PBMCs, sampled about 41 days after the first yellow fever vaccination. The receptors originated from a young man who received the YFV17D yellow fever vaccine.

The sample holds many counts of this clonotype. CDR3 residues: CASSLPRDRGPNEQFF. CDR3 coding DNA: TGCGCCAGCAGTCTACCCCGGGACAGGGGGCCCAATGAGCAGTTCTTC. V and J are TRBV23-1 and TRBJ2-1; 12 nucleotides match TRBD1. TRBV23-1 qualifies as an ORF whose function is uncertain. The V segment lost 4 bases and the J segment 6 bases; nucleotides outside the gene matches: 7. The CDR3 has 16 residues.

At least ten counts were recorded for this clonotype. The V call is TRBV7-6, the J call TRBJ2-5; D may match TRBD1 or TRBD2 (6 bases each). Trimming removed 2 bases at V and 5 bases at J, with 12 bases between. Germline V gene data show CDR1 as SGHVS and CDR2 as FNYEAQ. This CDR3 has 14 residues. The CDR3 DNA sequence: TGTGCCAGCAGCTTAACCGGGGGCAAGGAGACCCAGTACTTC. It yields the protein CASSLTGGKETQYF.

This clonotype was counted a few times. The chain recombines TRBV4-3 with TRBJ2-7; 9 nucleotides line up with TRBD1. The CDR3 runs to 13 residues. CDR1 is LGHNA and CDR2 is YSLEER in the germline V gene. V lost 3 bases, J lost 6 bases, and 3 bases stayed unmatched. The CDR3 sequence: CASSQGQGREQYV. The CDR3 DNA sequence: TGCGCCAGCAGCCAGGGACAGGGCCGCGAGCAGTACGTC.

The chain recombines TRBV6-2 or TRBV6-3 with TRBJ2-2; TRBD2 aligns across 11 bases. CDR1 and CDR2 (germline): MNHEY, SVGEGT. V trimming: 0 bases; J trimming: 0 bases; junction bases outside the gene matches: 9. The CDR3 covers 20 residues. CDR3 sequence: CASSYSMGLAGGPNTGELFF. The CDR3 nucleotides read TGTGCCAGCAGTTACTCGATGGGGCTAGCGGGGGGACCGAACACCGGGGAGCTGTTTTTT.

This chain joins TRBV4-1 and TRBJ2-3; the D gene could be TRBD1 or TRBD2 (5 bases each). The germline V gene encodes CDR1 MGHRA and CDR2 YSYEKL. V was clipped by 4 bases and J by 5 bases, with 10 bases between them. The CDR3 is made up of 13 amino acids. The CDR3 is CASSLAQGDTQYF. The CDR3 DNA is TGCGCCAGCAGCCTAGCGCAGGGAGATACGCAGTATTTT.

V usage is TRBV3-1 and J usage is TRBJ1-2; 10 nucleotides align to TRBD1. J lost 4 bases, V lost 2 bases, and 7 bases had no gene match. Germline CDR1 and CDR2: LGHDT and YNNKEL (reference sequence). CDR3 size: 16 residues. CDR3 bases: TGTGCCAGCAGCCAACCCTCCGGGACAGGGGCCTATGGCTACACCTTC. Its protein product is CASSQPSGTGAYGYTF.

This clonotype has more than one count but fewer than ten. This chain joins TRBV5-1 and TRBJ1-1, with D perhaps TRBD1 (5 bases). Germline CDR1 and CDR2: SGHRS and YFSETQ. The V gene lost 6 bases and the J gene lost 5 bases, with 17 bases spanning the gap. The CDR3 extends over 14 amino acids. The CDR3 coding sequence is TGCGCCAGCACTCTGGACGGGGGTAGGACTGAAGCTTTCTTT. Its protein is CASTLDGGRTEAFF. Using reference TRBV5-1 and TRBJ1-1 for the parts outside the CDR3, the full variable domain is KAGVTQTPRYLIKTRGQQVTLSCSPISGHRSVSWYQQTPGQGLQFLFEYFSETQRNKGNFPGRFSGRQFSNSRSEMNVSTLELGDSALYLCASTLDGGRTEAFFGQGTRLTVV.

The V gene is TRBV24-1, the J gene TRBJ1-2; 9 positions match TRBD1. This CDR3 is built from 16 residues. The germline gives CDR1 KGHDR, CDR2 SFDVKD. V was pared by 3 bases and J by 4 bases, with 8 bases of the junction left unmatched. CDR3 amino acids: CATSDPGTGNSYGYTF. The CDR3 region has the DNA TGTGCCACCAGTGATCCCGGGACAGGGAACAGCTATGGCTACACCTTC.

This CDR3 reads CASSQERRMSSGANVLTF. The DNA of the CDR3 is TGTGCCAGCAGCCAAGAAAGACGGATGAGCTCTGGGGCCAACGTCCTGACTTTC. This chain uses TRBV4-2 with TRBJ2-6; unclear D gene. The germline V gene has CDR1 LGHNA and CDR2 YNFKEQ. The V end lost 0 bases, the J end lost 0 bases, and 12 bases lay between the germline ends. This CDR3 region has 18 residues.

The genes are TRBV6-5 and TRBJ1-1; D might be TRBD1 (5 bases). CDR3 length equals 14 residues. Trimming took off 4 bases at V and 3 bases at J, with 12 bases between the two ends. The germline CDR1 and CDR2 sequences are MNHEY and SVGAGI. CDR3 loop: CASSFQSGDTEAFF. In nucleotides, the CDR3 is TGTGCCAGCAGTTTCCAGTCGGGGGACACTGAAGCTTTCTTT.

This clonotype was seen a handful of times. The J gene is TRBJ2-5, the V gene TRBV11-1; possibly TRBD1 for D (6 bases). Deletions cut 5 bases from V and 2 bases from J, with 12 bases between. The length of the CDR3 is 14 residues. Germline lookup yields CDR1 SGHAT and CDR2 FQDESV (reference sequence). CDR3 region: CASSKTGQQETQYF. The CDR3 DNA sequence: TGTGCCAGCAGCAAGACAGGCCAACAAGAGACCCAGTACTTC. The whole variable domain, remainder taken from reference TRBV11-1 and TRBJ2-5, is EAEVAQSPRYKITEKSQAVAFWCDPISGHATLYWYRQILGQGPELLVQFQDESVVDDSQLPKDRFSAERLKGVDSTLKIQPAELGDSAMYLCASSKTGQQETQYFGPGTRLLVL.

The genes are TRBV5-4 and TRBJ1-2; perhaps TRBD1 as D (6 bases). The CDR3 loop spans 14 amino acids. Between the trimmed V and J ends, which lost 4 bases and 4 bases, there was a span of 14 bases. Germline-derived CDR1 and CDR2 are SGHNT and YYREEE (reference sequence). The CDR3 DNA sequence: TGTGCCAGCAGCCAGGACAGAATGTCCTATGGCTACACCTTC. It yields the protein CASSQDRMSYGYTF.

This clonotype was detected only a few times. The V call is TRBV7-8, the J call TRBJ1-2, with TRBD1 matching 7 bases. J gave up 2 bases and V 5 bases, and 8 bases lay outside the gene matches. The V gene's germline CDR1 is SGHVS and CDR2 FQNEAQ. The CDR3 contains 15 residues. The CDR3 DNA reads TGTGCCAGCAGCAGGGGACAGTCAATCAACTATGGCTACACCTTC. This gives the protein CASSRGQSINYGYTF.

This clonotype turned up a few times. The chain recombines TRBV25-1 with TRBJ1-3; no reliable D call. V was shortened by 2 bases and J by 2 bases, with 7 bases between the two germline ends. The CDR3 runs 14 residues. Germline V gene sequence: CDR1 MGHDK, CDR2 SYGVNS. The CDR3 DNA reads TGTGCCAGCAGTGAACAGGCCACTGGAAACACCATATATTTT. Translating it yields CASSEQATGNTIYF. Full variable domain (rest looked up from reference TRBV25-1 and TRBJ1-3): EADIYQTPRYLVIGTGKKITLECSQTMGHDKMYWYQQDPGMELHLIHYSYGVNSTEKGDLSSESTVSRIRTEHFPLTLESARPSHTSQYLCASSEQATGNTIYFGEGSWLTVV.

V gene TRBV7-2 combines with J gene TRBJ2-1, with 8 nucleotides matching TRBD2. Germline assignment: CDR1 SGHTA and CDR2 FQGNSA. V lost 5 bases and J lost 0; bases outside the gene matches: 9. This CDR3 has 17 amino acids. CDR3 in amino acids: CASSPYGGTSSYNEQFF. The CDR3 DNA reads TGTGCCAGCAGCCCTTACGGGGGGACTAGCTCCTACAATGAGCAGTTCTTC.

The chain has TRBV9 and TRBJ2-7; D gene uncertain. The V gene lost 4 bases and the J gene lost 3 bases, with 14 bases spanning the gap. The CDR3 is 14 residues long. Germline CDR1 reads SGDLS; CDR2 reads YYNGEE. CDR3 in DNA: TGTGCCAGCAGCCCCGAATCCGGCTTCTACGAGCAGTACTTC. This encodes CASSPESGFYEQYF.

This sequence joins TRBV11-2 and TRBJ2-2; D gene uncertain. Germline V gene lookup returns CDR1 SGHAT and CDR2 FQNNGV. This CDR3 is built from 11 residues. The CDR3 is CATRDTGELFF. The CDR3 coding sequence is TGTGCTACCCGCGACACCGGGGAGCTGTTTTTT.

There are a few counts of this clonotype. The chain joins TRBV21-1 to TRBJ2-1; TRBD2, the table's D call, was not compared with the DNA. TRBV21-1 is assigned pseudogene status. The CDR3 runs to 22 residues. In DNA, the CDR3 is TGTGCCAGCAGCAAAGGAAAGCTAGCGGGGCCATCCCCCCCTCACCCCAACAATGAGCAGTTCTTC. Amino acid sequence: CASSKGKLAGPSPPHPNNEQFF.

Only a few counts were recorded for this clonotype. This sequence joins TRBV6-5 and TRBJ1-5, with D maybe TRBD1 (6 bases). This CDR3 contains 14 residues. CDR1 MNHEY and CDR2 SVGAGI come from the germline V gene. V lost 2 bases, J lost 5 bases, and 10 bases lay in between. The CDR3 protein is CASSYTTGYQPQHF. CDR3 DNA sequence: TGTGCCAGCAGTTACACCACAGGGTATCAGCCCCAGCATTTT.

The CDR3 spells CASSEIGRGGNTIYF. The CDR3 DNA reads as TGTGCCAGCAGTGAGATCGGGCGAGGCGGAAACACCATATATTTT. The rearrangement links TRBV25-1 to TRBJ1-3; no clear D. The CDR3 runs to 15 residues. V was pared by 3 bases and J by 4 bases, with 13 bases between. Looked up from germline, CDR1 is MGHDK and CDR2 is SYGVNS.

V gene TRBV20-1 combines with J gene TRBJ2-5; 10 positions match TRBD2. The CDR3 spans 13 residues. Losses at the gene ends were 5 bases for V and 3 bases for J; bases not matched to a gene: 3. The V gene's germline CDR1 is DFQATT and CDR2 SNEGSKA (reference sequence). This CDR3 reads CSAPLAGEETQYF. The CDR3 DNA reads TGCAGTGCTCCCCTAGCGGGGGAAGAGACCCAGTACTTC.

This clonotype was recorded at least ten times. This chain joins TRBV11-1 and TRBJ2-7; 8 nucleotides match TRBD1. CDR1 is SGHAT, CDR2 FQDESV, per germline (reference sequence). This CDR3 contains 15 residues. Trimming cost V 5 bases and J 3 bases; bases outside gene matches: 9. The CDR3 loop is CASSRGQGPYYEQYF. Here the CDR3 DNA reads TGTGCCAGCAGCCGTGGACAGGGACCTTACTACGAGCAGTACTTC.

The V call is TRBV2, the J call TRBJ1-5; D is undetermined. CDR1 and CDR2 (germline): SNHLY, FYNNEI. The CDR3 is made up of 12 amino acids. Trimming shortened V by 6 bases and J by 4 bases, and 7 bases separated the two germline ends. The CDR3 DNA sequence: TGTGCCAGCAGGAGGGATAATCAGCCCCAGCATTTT. Translated: CASRRDNQPQHF.

This clonotype was recorded at least ten times. J is TRBJ2-7 and V is TRBV7-3; D is possibly TRBD1 or TRBD2 (5 bases each). The V gene lost 5 bases and the J gene lost 1 base, with 15 bases spanning the gap. The CDR3 totals 15 residues. Germline V gene data show CDR1 as SGHTA and CDR2 as FQGTGA. CDR3 sequence reads: CASSPWGTVSYEQYF. CDR3 bases: TGTGCCAGCAGCCCCTGGGGGACGGTATCCTACGAGCAGTACTTC. Combining the CDR3 with reference TRBV7-3 and TRBJ2-7 gives the whole variable domain GAGVSQTPSNKVTEKGKYVELRCDPISGHTALYWYRQSLGQGPEFLIYFQGTGAADDSGLPNDRFFAVRPEGSVSTLKIQRTERGDSAVYLCASSPWGTVSYEQYFGPGTRLTVT.

This clonotype has at least ten counts. V gene TRBV10-3 combines with J gene TRBJ1-2, with a weak D call TRBD1 (5 bases). CDR3 size: 15 residues. From germline, CDR1 is ENHRY and CDR2 SYGVKD. V gave up 3 bases and J gave up 6 bases, with 17 bases separating them. CDR3 residues: CAISELDRKENGYTF. The CDR3 nucleotides are TGTGCCATCAGTGAACTCGACAGAAAAGAGAATGGCTACACCTTC.

The V gene is TRBV6-4, the J gene TRBJ2-3, with D unresolved. The CDR3 has 15 residues. V was shortened by 0 bases and J by 0 bases, with 7 bases between the two germline ends. The germline gives CDR1 MRHNA, CDR2 SNTAGT. The CDR3 nucleotides read TGTGCCAGCAGTGACTCGCACGGGAGCACAGATACGCAGTATTTT. Amino acids: CASSDSHGSTDTQYF.

This clonotype was counted at least ten times. The chain carries TRBV5-1 and TRBJ2-2; no firm D call. The CDR3 runs 10 residues. V lost 7 bases and J lost 7, with 5 bases in between. The germline CDR1 and CDR2 sequences are SGHRS and YFSETQ. The DNA for the CDR3 is TGCGCCAGCCGGAGCGGGGAGCTGTTTTTT. Amino acids: CASRSGELFF.